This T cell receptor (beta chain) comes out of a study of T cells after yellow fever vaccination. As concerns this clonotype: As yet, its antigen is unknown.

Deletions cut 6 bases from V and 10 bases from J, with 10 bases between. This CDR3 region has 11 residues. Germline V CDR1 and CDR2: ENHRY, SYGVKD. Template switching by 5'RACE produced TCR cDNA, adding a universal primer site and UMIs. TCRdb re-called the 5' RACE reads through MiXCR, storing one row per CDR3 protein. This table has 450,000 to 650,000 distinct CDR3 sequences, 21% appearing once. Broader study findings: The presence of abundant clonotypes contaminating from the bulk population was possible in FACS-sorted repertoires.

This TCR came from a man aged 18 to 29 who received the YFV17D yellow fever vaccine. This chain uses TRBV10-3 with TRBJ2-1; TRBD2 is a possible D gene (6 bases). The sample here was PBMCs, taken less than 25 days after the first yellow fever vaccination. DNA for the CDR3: TGTGCCATCAGCACCGGACTAGAGCAGTTCTTC. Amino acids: CAISTGLEQFF.